The next 22 T cell receptor beta chains were all read from a single sample in a study of siplizumab effects on memory and regulatory T cells (dated by TCRdb to the late 2010s). Libraries were built with the immunoSEQ multiplex PCR assay. TCRdb retrieved this table from immuneACCESS and kept in-frame rearrangements only. Not all clones are present; in checked studies, unresolved V genes account for under half, and no reason is known for the remainder. This sample lists about 19,000 clones; about 45% were detected once. Of the sample, 6% to 6.5% is held by the ten largest clones. No antigen has been identified for these receptors. For less than seven days, cells in the mixed lymphocyte reaction were kept in coculture at 37 degrees C. Sequences were obtained from CFSE-low (dividing) CD4+ T cells sorted from an allogeneic mixed lymphocyte reaction. The receptor set was obtained from a human donor in good health; the cells came from an allogeneic mixed lymphocyte reaction. Some clones in this sample may be carry-over from other donors' samples.

The chain combines TRBV6-5 with TRBJ1-1; perhaps TRBD1 as D (6 bases). V dropped 5 bases and J dropped 4 bases, with 11 bases sitting between them. CDR3 length: 13 residues. Germline loops: CDR1 MNHEY, CDR2 SVGAGI. The CDR3, as DNA: TGTGCCAGCAGTAGCCAGGGGTTCACTGAAGCTTTCTTT. It encodes CASSSQGFTEAFF.

The chain's CDR3 is CASSYSRGNYGYTF. CDR3 bases: TGTGCCAGCAGTTACTCACGGGGGAACTATGGCTACACCTTC. This chain connects TRBV6-6 to TRBJ1-2, with D tentatively TRBD1 (5 bases). Germline-derived CDR1 and CDR2 are MNHNY and SVGAGI (reference sequence). V lost 0 bases and J lost 2, with 7 bases in between. This CDR3 is built from 14 residues.

The chain employs TRBV10-3 and TRBJ1-5; 9 bases align to TRBD1. The CDR3 is made up of 14 amino acids. The germline V gene encodes CDR1 ENHRY and CDR2 SYGVKD. V lost 6 bases to trimming and J lost 7 bases; unmatched junction nucleotides: 7. CDR3 DNA sequence: TGTGCCATCAGCGGACAGGGGAAGGTGCAGCCCCAGCATTTT. The encoded protein is CAISGQGKVQPQHF.

This chain connects TRBV9 to TRBJ1-2; TRBD1 aligns across 8 bases. The CDR3 extends over 14 amino acids. J lost 4 bases, V lost 3 bases, and 5 bases had no gene match. Germline-derived CDR1 and CDR2 are SGDLS and YYNGEE. The CDR3 protein is CASSGTGIGYGYTF. Written as DNA, the CDR3 is TGTGCCAGCAGCGGGACAGGGATCGGCTATGGCTACACCTTC.

This clone was observed a few times. The rearrangement joins TRBV9 to TRBJ2-7, with 9 bases aligning to TRBD2. The CDR3 is made up of 15 amino acids. The germline V gene encodes CDR1 SGDLS and CDR2 YYNGEE. The V gene end was trimmed by 4 bases and the J gene end by 5 bases; junction bases not matched to a gene: 10. The DNA of the CDR3 is TGTGCCAGCAGCTCTTCCGGGACTAGCATCGACGAGCAGTACTTC. It specifies CASSSSGTSIDEQYF.

The chain employs TRBV10-3 and TRBJ2-7; TRBD1 matches at 7 bases. Germline CDR1 and CDR2: ENHRY and SYGVKD. The CDR3 has 14 residues. Losses at the gene ends were 3 bases for V and 1 base for J; bases not matched to a gene: 3. The CDR3 loop reads CAISDAGGSYEQYF. The CDR3 coding sequence is TGTGCCATCAGTGACGCAGGGGGATCCTACGAGCAGTACTTC.

The J gene is TRBJ1-2, the V gene TRBV25-1; 9 nucleotides match TRBD1. V lost 4 bases, J lost 2 bases, and 5 bases stayed unmatched. Germline V gene sequence: CDR1 MGHDK, CDR2 SYGVNS. The CDR3 spans 15 residues. DNA of the CDR3: TGTGCCAGCAGTGGTGCCGGGACAGGGAACTATGGCTACACCTTC. It is translated as CASSGAGTGNYGYTF.

V and J are TRBV5-1 and TRBJ2-7; D assignment may be TRBD1 or TRBD2 (7 bases each). The CDR3 covers 18 residues. Germline lookup yields CDR1 SGHRS and CDR2 YFSETQ. V lost 3 bases and J 3 bases, leaving 25 bases between the germline ends. CDR3 in DNA: TGCGCCAGCAGCTCGCGCTCCAGCGGGAAGACAGGGATCTACGAGCAGTACTTC. It encodes CASSSRSSGKTGIYEQYF.

This chain connects TRBV5-1 to TRBJ1-1; D is unclear. This CDR3 contains 14 residues. Per the germline V gene, CDR1 is SGHRS and CDR2 is YFSETQ. V was clipped by 0 bases and J by 1 base, with 7 bases between them. The CDR3 is CASSLGYRNTEAFF. CDR3 coding DNA: TGCGCCAGCAGCTTGGGTTATAGGAACACTGAAGCTTTCTTT.

The V gene is TRBV6-1, the J gene TRBJ1-2; the D is unclear. V lost 5 bases, J lost 5 bases, and 15 bases lay in between. Germline loops: CDR1 MNHNS, CDR2 SASEGT. This CDR3 is built from 14 residues. The CDR3 protein is CASSHGTIDYGYTF. DNA of the CDR3: TGTGCCAGCAGTCACGGCACAATAGATTATGGCTACACCTTC.

V usage is TRBV6-1 and J usage is TRBJ2-1, with D maybe TRBD2 (6 bases). Germline V lookup: CDR1 MNHNS, CDR2 SASEGT. V lost 3 bases to trimming and J lost 15 bases, with 12 bases between them. The CDR3 loop spans 11 amino acids. The CDR3 DNA sequence: TGTGCCAGCAGTGATGCGGGGCCTGGGTTCTTC. This encodes CASSDAGPGFF.

The chain uses TRBV6-6 and TRBJ2-3; TRBD2 agrees at 11 bases. This CDR3 is 14 amino acids long. The germline gives CDR1 MNHNY, CDR2 SVGAGI (reference sequence). V trimming: 7 bases; J trimming: 5 bases; junction bases outside the gene matches: 5. CDR3 sequence reads: CASKIAGGGDTQYF. In DNA form, the CDR3 reads TGTGCCAGCAAGATAGCGGGAGGGGGAGATACGCAGTATTTT.

The chain has TRBV7-2 and TRBJ2-4; maybe TRBD2 (5 bases). Trimming removed 5 bases at V and 0 bases at J, with 14 bases between. Germline assignment: CDR1 SGHTA and CDR2 FQGNSA. The CDR3 loop spans 16 amino acids. The CDR3 DNA reads as TGTGCCAGCAGCGGAAGATGGGCGGGAGCCAAAAACATTCAGTACTTC. Its protein is CASSGRWAGAKNIQYF.

Concerning this clone: The conserved closing phenylalanine or tryptophan is absent in this CDR3, likely reflecting a read error. This rearrangement joins TRBV11-2 to TRBJ2-7; the D is unclear. Per germline, CDR1 SGHAT and CDR2 FQNNGV. V gave up 4 bases and J gave up 3 bases, with 10 bases separating them. The CDR3 covers 13 residues. The CDR3, as DNA: TGTGCCAGCAGCTCACGGATTCTCTACGAGCAGTACCTC. Encoded protein: CASSSRILYEQYL.

V and J are TRBV7-2 and TRBJ2-7; 9 bases match TRBD2. From germline, CDR1 is SGHTA and CDR2 FQGNSA. This CDR3 contains 14 residues. V lost 0 bases and J lost 10; bases outside the gene matches: 7. The CDR3 is CASSLASGGGDQYF. The CDR3 DNA is TGTGCCAGCAGCTTAGCTAGCGGGGGAGGGGATCAGTACTTC.

This clone was observed a handful of times. The chain employs TRBV5-1 and TRBJ2-5; the D gene is possibly TRBD1 (5 bases). The CDR3 contains 14 residues. V was cut by 0 bases and J by 4 bases, with 10 bases left in between. The germline CDR1 and CDR2 sequences are SGHRS and YFSETQ. The CDR3 bases are TGCGCCAGCAGCTTGGCTAGGACAACAGAGACCCAGTACTTC. It codes for CASSLARTTETQYF.

The chain combines TRBV10-2 with TRBJ1-2; D ambiguous. Trimming cost V 1 base and J 9 bases, with 12 bases left between them. There are 13 residues in the CDR3. Germline V gene data show CDR1 as WSHSY and CDR2 as SAAADI. CDR3 loop: CASSELGSMSYTF. DNA of the CDR3: TGCGCCAGCAGTGAGTTAGGGTCTATGAGCTACACCTTC.

The sample holds many counts of this clone. The chain uses TRBV29-1 and TRBJ1-3; D call uncertain. The V end lost 7 bases, the J end lost 4 bases, and 8 bases lay between the germline ends. The CDR3 runs to 11 residues. In germline, CDR1 is SQVTM, CDR2 ANQGSEA. The CDR3 sequence is CSALQGNTIYF. Written as DNA, the CDR3 is TGCAGCGCCCTTCAGGGAAACACCATATATTTT.

This sequence joins TRBV6-4 and TRBJ1-1; D remains unclear. This CDR3 has 11 residues. The germline CDR1 and CDR2 sequences are MRHNA and SNTAGT. V dropped 9 bases and J dropped 1 base, with 6 bases sitting between them. The CDR3, as DNA: TGTGCCAGGGGAGGGAACACTGAAGCTTTCTTT. Translation gives CARGGNTEAFF.

V usage is TRBV10-3 and J usage is TRBJ2-7, with 8 positions matching TRBD2. CDR1 ENHRY and CDR2 SYGVKD come from the germline V gene. Trimming cost V 8 bases and J 5 bases; bases outside gene matches: 14. This CDR3 contains 15 residues. CDR3 amino acids: CAIDGRESGGNEQYF. Here the CDR3 DNA reads TGTGCCATCGACGGCCGCGAAAGCGGGGGAAACGAGCAGTACTTC.

The chain carries TRBV5-5 and TRBJ1-6; TRBD1 is a possible D gene (5 bases). Germline CDR1 reads SGHKS; CDR2 reads YYEKEE (reference sequence). The V gene lost 2 bases and the J gene lost 6 bases, with 18 bases spanning the gap. The CDR3 spans 17 residues. CDR3: CASSLLRRGTVNSPLHF. CDR3 nucleotides: TGTGCCAGCAGCTTACTCAGGAGAGGGACCGTTAATTCACCCCTCCACTTT.

The chain has TRBV6-5 and TRBJ2-1; tentatively, D is TRBD2 (6 bases). CDR3 length: 15 residues. Trimming stripped 2 bases from V and 7 bases from J, with 15 bases between. The germline V gene encodes CDR1 MNHEY and CDR2 SVGAGI. The CDR3 protein is CASSYGFLAFNEQFF. The CDR3 DNA sequence: TGTGCCAGCAGTTACGGTTTCCTAGCGTTTAATGAGCAGTTCTTC.